One sample yielded the 21 T cell receptor beta chains listed below, sequenced in a study of Ad26.COV2.S vaccination and SARS-CoV-2 variants. The treatment denotes: around 19 received Ad26.COV2.S at low or high dose, single or two shots; 5 received placebo; per-sample allocation not given. Day 63 following the first vaccine or placebo injection was when the samples were taken. Sequenced by immunoSEQ multiplex PCR; TCRdb stores in-frame clones only, minus some. The data show roughly 700,000 clones, with 80% to 90% seen just once and 1.5% held by the top ten. The sequences come from peripheral blood, collected in a trial of Ad26.COV2.S vaccine versus placebo. The source of these receptors is a person between 18 and 60 years old who received the Ad26.COV2.S COVID-19 vaccine or a placebo.

The chain carries TRBV12-3 or TRBV12-4 and TRBJ2-7; possibly TRBD2 for D (6 bases). The length of the CDR3 is 12 residues. Trimming removed 3 bases from V and 7 bases from J, with 10 bases in between. The CDR3 here is CASSLMGREQYF. In DNA form, the CDR3 reads TGTGCCAGCAGTTTGATGGGGAGGGAGCAGTACTTC.

This chain uses TRBV6-1 with TRBJ1-3; D gene unclear. The CDR3 covers 14 residues. Trimming left V 2 bases short and J 3 bases short, with 8 bases between. Germline loops: CDR1 MNHNS, CDR2 SASEGT. This CDR3 is CASSERGDGNTIYF. The CDR3 DNA is TGTGCCAGCAGTGAAAGAGGTGATGGAAACACCATATATTTT.

J is TRBJ1-2 and V is TRBV5-4; D is ambiguous. Germline V gene sequence: CDR1 SGHNT, CDR2 YYREEE (reference sequence). Trimming took off 1 base at V and 5 bases at J, with 15 bases between the two ends. The CDR3 consists of 15 residues. The CDR3 is CASSLWVVESYGYTF. DNA for the CDR3: TGTGCCAGCAGCTTGTGGGTGGTAGAGTCTTATGGCTACACCTTC.

Turning to this clone: In the same sample, other DNA sequences code for this CDR3. The V call is TRBV27, the J call TRBJ1-2; D might be TRBD1 (5 bases). The CDR3 contains 13 residues. V was trimmed by 3 bases and J by 4 bases, leaving 9 bases between them. Germline assignment: CDR1 MNHEY and CDR2 SMNVEV (reference sequence). CDR3 loop: CASSLSGPYGYTF. The CDR3 DNA reads as TGTGCCAGCAGTTTGTCAGGGCCCTATGGCTACACCTTC.

Worth noting for this clone: This clone may be a read error of a much larger clone one base away. The rearrangement uses TRBV18 and TRBJ1-1; tentative D call: TRBD1 (6 bases). Trimming took 4 bases from V and 1 from J, leaving 10 bases between them. This CDR3 is built from 14 residues. Per germline, CDR1 KGHSH and CDR2 LQKENI. CDR3 nucleotides: TGTGCCAGCTCACAAAGACAGGAGAACACTGAAGCTTTCTTT. Translation: CASSQRQENTEAFF.

In regard to this clone: The sample holds other DNA sequences that translate to the same CDR3. The V call is TRBV4-2, the J call TRBJ1-2, with no clear D. The germline V and J ends were trimmed by 0 bases and 5 bases, with 1 base remaining between them. CDR3 length equals 11 residues. Germline lookup yields CDR1 LGHNA and CDR2 YNFKEQ. The CDR3 nucleotides read TGTGCCAGCAGCCAAGATTATGGCTACACCTTC. Its protein product is CASSQDYGYTF.

This clone was seen only once. V and J are TRBV3-1 (or the pseudogene TRBV3-2) and TRBJ2-1; TRBD2 matches 13 bases. The V gene's germline CDR1 is LGHDT and CDR2 YNNKEL (reference sequence). The CDR3 is 17 amino acids. Trimming cost V 0 bases and J 8 bases; bases outside gene matches: 7. In nucleotides, the CDR3 is TGTGCCAGCAGCCAAGATCAAAGGACTAGCGGGAGAGATGAGCAGTTCTTC. As protein: CASSQDQRTSGRDEQFF.

The V gene is TRBV6-2 or TRBV6-3, the J gene TRBJ2-3; tentatively, D is TRBD2 (6 bases). Germline values: CDR1 MNHEY, CDR2 SVGEGT. This CDR3 spans 12 amino acids. The V end lost 5 bases, the J end lost 10 bases, and 13 bases lay between the germline ends. The CDR3 DNA follows: TGTGCCAGCAGTACCCTGGGCGGGGCGCAGTATTTT. Translated, it gives CASSTLGGAQYF.

The chain has TRBV6-5 and TRBJ1-6; D is perhaps TRBD1 (6 bases). Trimming left V 9 bases short and J 6 bases short, with 15 bases between. The CDR3 is 14 residues long. CDR1 is MNHEY and CDR2 is SVGAGI in the germline V gene. CDR3 loop: CASQMRGGNSPLHF. In DNA, the CDR3 is TGTGCCAGTCAAATGAGGGGGGGTAATTCACCCCTCCACTTT.

This rearrangement joins TRBV5-4 to TRBJ2-5; TRBD1 matches at 7 bases. Germline lookup yields CDR1 SGHNT and CDR2 YYREEE (reference sequence). The CDR3 extends over 15 amino acids. V lost 1 base and J lost 5; bases outside the gene matches: 8. CDR3 in DNA: TGTGCCAGCAGCTTGTTAGGGGGCACAACGGAGACCCAGTACTTC. Translation gives CASSLLGGTTETQYF.

The chain carries TRBV30 and TRBJ1-1; D remains ambiguous. V was shortened by 0 bases and J by 7 bases, with 15 bases between the two germline ends. The CDR3 loop spans 14 amino acids. Looked up from germline, CDR1 is GTSNPN and CDR2 is SVGIG (reference sequence). This CDR3 is CAWSVLKRDYEAFF. CDR3 nucleotides: TGTGCCTGGAGTGTACTAAAAAGGGATTATGAAGCTTTCTTT.

The rearrangement uses TRBV9 and TRBJ2-3, with a tentative D call TRBD2 (6 bases). V was clipped by 0 bases and J by 4 bases, with 15 bases between them. Germline lookup yields CDR1 SGDLS and CDR2 YYNGEE. The CDR3 extends over 16 amino acids. The CDR3 loop reads CASSVGGTQGSDTQYF. As DNA, the CDR3 is TGTGCCAGCAGCGTAGGCGGGACCCAAGGGTCAGATACGCAGTATTTT.

The chain is built from TRBV5-1 and TRBJ2-7, with a tentative D call TRBD2 (5 bases). Between the trimmed V and J ends, which lost 0 bases and 7 bases, there was a span of 11 bases. CDR1 is SGHRS and CDR2 is YFSETQ in the germline V gene. The CDR3 is 13 amino acids. The DNA of the CDR3 is TGCGCCAGCAGCTTGGGGACTCCGGAGGAGCAGTACTTC. Translation: CASSLGTPEEQYF.

The V call is TRBV19, the J call TRBJ1-1, with a possible D match to TRBD1 (6 bases). The CDR3 runs 13 residues. Per the germline V gene, CDR1 is LNHDA and CDR2 is SQIVND (reference sequence). The germline V and J ends were trimmed by 9 bases and 1 base, with 12 bases remaining between them. The CDR3 region is CASRQAGNTEAFF. The CDR3 bases are TGTGCCAGCAGACAGGCCGGGAACACTGAAGCTTTCTTT.

The CDR3 reads CASSLVGPATEAFF. CDR3 coding DNA: TGCGCCAGCAGCTTGGTAGGGCCGGCCACTGAAGCTTTCTTT. The chain recombines TRBV5-1 with TRBJ1-1; D gene uncertain. This CDR3 spans 14 amino acids. Trimming cost V 0 bases and J 4 bases, with 10 bases left between them. Per the germline V gene, CDR1 is SGHRS and CDR2 is YFSETQ.

The chain recombines TRBV7-9 with TRBJ1-1, with D hard to call. Germline loops: CDR1 SEHNR, CDR2 FQNEAQ (reference sequence). Between the trimmed V and J ends, which lost 5 bases and 0 bases, there was a span of 13 bases. This CDR3 contains 15 residues. The CDR3 nucleotides read TGTGCCAGCAGCCCAGACGGCCTGGTGAACACTGAAGCTTTCTTT. Translating gives CASSPDGLVNTEAFF. The whole variable domain, remainder taken from reference TRBV7-9 and TRBJ1-1, is DTGVSQNPRHKITKRGQNVTFRCDPISEHNRLYWYRQTLGQGPEFLTYFQNEAQLEKSRLLSDRFSAERPKGSFSTLEIQRTEQGDSAMYLCASSPDGLVNTEAFFGQGTRLTVV.

V is TRBV4-1 and J is TRBJ1-6; 8 bases align to TRBD1. V shed 2 bases and J 4 bases; nucleotides not matched to a gene: 7. CDR1 is MGHRA, CDR2 YSYEKL, per germline. The CDR3 length is 17 residues. This CDR3 is CASSQTGQGGYNSPLHF. The CDR3 DNA sequence: TGCGCCAGCAGCCAAACCGGACAGGGCGGGTATAATTCACCCCTCCACTTT.

The J gene is TRBJ1-1, the V gene TRBV5-1; 9 nucleotides match TRBD1. The CDR3 sequence is 17 residues long. Losses at the gene ends were 7 bases for V and 0 bases for J; bases not matched to a gene: 13. Germline lookup yields CDR1 SGHRS and CDR2 YFSETQ. The CDR3 DNA follows: TGCGCCAGCCAAAAGGAACGGACAGGGGTCCTGAACACTGAAGCTTTCTTT. It translates to CASQKERTGVLNTEAFF.

This sequence joins TRBV14 and TRBJ2-2; unclear D gene. V was trimmed by 2 bases and J by 0 bases, leaving 1 base between them. This CDR3 has 13 residues. The V gene's germline CDR1 is SGHDN and CDR2 FVKESK. The CDR3 coding sequence is TGTGCCAGCAGCCAATCGAACACCGGGGAGCTGTTTTTT. It encodes CASSQSNTGELFF.

J is TRBJ1-5 and V is TRBV5-6; 9 bases match TRBD1. CDR3 length: 16 residues. V shed 2 bases, J shed 2 bases, and the junction held 5 bases outside the gene matches. Germline lookup yields CDR1 SGHDT and CDR2 YYEEEE. CDR3 in DNA: TGTGCCAGCAGCTTTGGGACAGGGTTCCGCAATCAGCCCCAGCATTTT. Translating gives CASSFGTGFRNQPQHF.

The chain has TRBV20-1 and TRBJ2-3; unclear D gene. Germline V gene data show CDR1 as DFQATT and CDR2 as SNEGSKA (reference sequence). Trimming left V 4 bases short and J 0 bases short, with 2 bases between. The CDR3 covers 11 residues. Written as DNA, the CDR3 is TGCAGTGCTATTAGCACAGATACGCAGTATTTT. Amino acid sequence: CSAISTDTQYF.